A single sample gave rise to the 21 T cell receptor beta chains below, sequenced in a study of T cell responses to AZD1222 COVID-19 vaccine (dated by TCRdb to the early 2020s). What this sample's time point label stands for: baseline before first vaccination. Receptors were amplified or captured by the immunoSEQ multiplex PCR assay. Imported from immuneACCESS, the table was reduced by TCRdb to in-frame sequences with V and J called. These copies leave out some clones; in studies compared against another copy, an unresolved V gene accounts for under half, and the cause of the remainder is not known. The sample table records some 100,000 clones; 88% of these occur just once. About a sixth of the sample belongs to the ten largest clones. Sequenced material: peripheral blood, taken on day 0 of AZD1222 vaccination. The receptors shown here come from an adult in good health.

The chain is built from TRBV25-1 and TRBJ1-6; D is possibly TRBD1 (5 bases). CDR3 size: 15 residues. The V gene lost 2 bases and the J gene lost 7 bases, with 12 bases spanning the gap. Germline values: CDR1 MGHDK, CDR2 SYGVNS. The CDR3 spells CASSEAGSKNSPLHF. CDR3 bases: TGTGCCAGCAGTGAAGCAGGGTCGAAGAATTCACCCCTCCACTTT.

This clone has a single count. V usage is TRBV19 and J usage is TRBJ1-1; no reliable D call. The germline V and J ends were trimmed by 8 bases and 2 bases, with 15 bases remaining between them. CDR3 length equals 14 residues. Germline CDR1 reads LNHDA; CDR2 reads SQIVND (reference sequence). The CDR3, as DNA: TGTGCCAGTGGATCCGGGAAATATAACACTGAAGCTTTCTTT. Translated: CASGSGKYNTEAFF.

This chain uses TRBV6-6 with TRBJ2-7, with TRBD1 as a possible D gene (6 bases). Trimming shortened V by 2 bases and J by 4 bases, and 9 bases separated the two germline ends. The germline CDR1 and CDR2 sequences are MNHNY and SVGAGI (reference sequence). The CDR3 contains 13 residues. CDR3 DNA: TGTGCCAGCAGTTACGCAGGGGCATACGAGCAGTACGTC. This translates into CASSYAGAYEQYV.

The gene calls are TRBV5-4 and TRBJ1-1; D call uncertain. Germline assignment: CDR1 SGHNT and CDR2 YYREEE (reference sequence). Between the trimmed V and J ends, which lost 1 base and 0 bases, there was a span of 7 bases. CDR3 size: 14 residues. The CDR3 DNA reads TGTGCCAGCAGCTTGAGCCACATGAACACTGAAGCTTTCTTT. Protein product: CASSLSHMNTEAFF.

The genes are TRBV18 and TRBJ2-1; D is uncertain. V was trimmed by 2 bases and J by 7 bases, leaving 9 bases between them. This CDR3 has 13 residues. The germline V gene encodes CDR1 KGHSH and CDR2 LQKENI. The CDR3 DNA reads TGTGCCAGCTCACCAGTTGGGAAGAATGAGCAGTTCTTC. Encoded protein: CASSPVGKNEQFF.

V gene TRBV18 combines with J gene TRBJ1-2; D gene uncertain. The CDR3 sequence is 14 residues long. Germline CDR1 is KGHSH and CDR2 is LQKENI. Deletions cut 1 base from V and 0 bases from J, with 6 bases between. The CDR3 nucleotides read TGTGCCAGCTCACCACGTCCAGCTAACTATGGCTACACCTTC. It translates to CASSPRPANYGYTF.

The CDR3 loop reads CASSHRAGEPNEKLFF. The CDR3 DNA reads as TGCGCCAGCAGTCACAGGGCCGGCGAACCTAATGAAAAACTGTTTTTT. The V gene is TRBV10-2, the J gene TRBJ1-4; maybe TRBD1 (6 bases). The V and J ends lost 5 bases and 3 bases respectively, with 16 bases between them. CDR1 and CDR2 from the germline V gene are WSHSY and SAAADI. The CDR3 has 16 amino acids.

The chain is built from TRBV9 and TRBJ2-7, with 13 bases aligning to TRBD2. J lost 1 base, V lost 6 bases, and 10 bases had no gene match. The CDR3 runs to 17 residues. The germline V gene has CDR1 SGDLS and CDR2 YYNGEE. DNA of the CDR3: TGTGCCAGCAATAAAAGACTAGCGGGAGGAGGATCCTACGAGCAGTACGTC. As protein: CASNKRLAGGGSYEQYV.

This chain links TRBV7-9 with TRBJ1-4; 8 bases align to TRBD1. This CDR3 spans 15 amino acids. CDR1 is SEHNR, CDR2 FQNEAQ, per germline (reference sequence). V lost 4 bases and J lost 7; bases outside the gene matches: 8. This CDR3 is CASSSNRDRTEKLFF. The CDR3 bases are TGTGCCAGCAGCTCTAACCGGGACAGGACTGAAAAACTGTTTTTT.

The chain uses TRBV11-3 and TRBJ2-1; 9 bases fit TRBD1. The V gene end was trimmed by 3 bases and the J gene end by 7 bases; junction bases not matched to a gene: 7. Germline V gene lookup returns CDR1 SGHNT and CDR2 YENEEA. This CDR3 comprises 15 residues. The CDR3 loop reads CASSLGATGGNEQFF. In DNA, the CDR3 is TGTGCCAGCAGCTTGGGGGCGACAGGGGGGAATGAGCAGTTCTTC.

The CDR3 region has the DNA TGTGCCAGCAGCCAAGCAGCGGGACCCAGCACAGATACGCAGTATTTT. This gives the protein CASSQAAGPSTDTQYF. This chain connects TRBV4-2 to TRBJ2-3; 7 nucleotides match TRBD2. The CDR3 is 16 residues long. J lost 0 bases, V lost 1 base, and 4 bases had no gene match. Germline values: CDR1 LGHNA, CDR2 YNFKEQ.

This clone was detected only a few times. V gene TRBV6-1 combines with J gene TRBJ1-3, with TRBD1 matching over 10 bases. CDR1 is MNHNS, CDR2 SASEGT, per germline. The CDR3 consists of 14 residues. Trimming at V came to 2 bases and at J to 7 bases, leaving 2 bases not matched to a gene. In DNA form, the CDR3 reads TGTGCCAGCAGTGAATGGGGACAGGGGAACACCATATATTTT. Amino acids: CASSEWGQGNTIYF.

This clone appeared a few times. The genes are TRBV5-1 and TRBJ1-1; the D gene is possibly TRBD1 (6 bases). The CDR3 totals 16 residues. Germline values: CDR1 SGHRS, CDR2 YFSETQ. V lost 0 bases and J 5 bases, leaving 17 bases between the germline ends. CDR3 amino acids: CASSLELRGPGTEAFF. Here the CDR3 DNA reads TGCGCCAGCAGCTTGGAACTTCGGGGGCCCGGGACTGAAGCTTTCTTT.

The chain uses TRBV30 and TRBJ1-3; D is uncertain. In germline, CDR1 is GTSNPN, CDR2 SVGIG (reference sequence). V dropped 1 base and J dropped 4 bases, with 5 bases sitting between them. This CDR3 region has 12 residues. DNA for the CDR3: TGTGCCTGGAGTGGCCGAGGAAACACCATATATTTT. Translated: CAWSGRGNTIYF.

The genes are TRBV23-1 and TRBJ1-2, with TRBD1 as a possible D gene (6 bases). TRBV23-1 is identified as an open reading frame with a role that is uncertain. V was cut by 7 bases and J by 7 bases, with 16 bases left in between. This CDR3 is 13 amino acids long. The CDR3 sequence: CASTDSGSRGYTF. The CDR3 DNA reads as TGCGCCAGCACGGACAGTGGCTCTCGTGGCTACACCTTC.

The chain has TRBV11-3 and TRBJ2-2, with D tentatively TRBD1 (6 bases). The V gene's germline CDR1 is SGHNT and CDR2 YENEEA. V lost 5 bases, J lost 4 bases, and 11 bases lay in between. The CDR3 totals 14 residues. The DNA for the CDR3 is TGTGCCAGCAGCCCGGGGACATCCACCGGGGAGCTGTTTTTT. Translated: CASSPGTSTGELFF.

V is TRBV7-2 and J is TRBJ2-1, with 9 bases aligning to TRBD2. The CDR3 has 16 residues. CDR1 SGHTA and CDR2 FQGNSA come from the germline V gene. Germline trimming cut 8 bases from V and 4 bases from J; bases unmatched to any gene: 12. The CDR3, as DNA: TGTGCCAGCGGGCTAGCGGGAAGAAGAAGATACAATGAGCAGTTCTTC. Translating gives CASGLAGRRRYNEQFF.

V gene TRBV7-9 combines with J gene TRBJ2-7; D possibly corresponds to TRBD1 (6 bases). The germline V and J ends were trimmed by 5 bases and 5 bases, with 19 bases remaining between them. This CDR3 comprises 15 residues. Germline V CDR1 and CDR2: SEHNR, FQNEAQ (reference sequence). The DNA of the CDR3 is TGTGCCAGCAGCCCACGGGACAAAACCACCCACGAGCAGTACTTC. Translated, it gives CASSPRDKTTHEQYF.

DNA of the CDR3: TGTGCCAGCAGCCCGGGGACAGGGCTTCAAGAGACCCAGTACTTC. Its protein product is CASSPGTGLQETQYF. The chain has TRBV7-7 and TRBJ2-5; TRBD1 matches 9 bases. The trim removed 5 bases at V and 2 bases at J, leaving 6 bases unmatched. Germline-derived CDR1 and CDR2 are SSHAT and FNYEAQ (reference sequence). The CDR3 consists of 15 residues.

This clone was found once. The gene calls are TRBV9 and TRBJ1-6; D is perhaps TRBD1 (6 bases). V lost 2 bases and J lost 13, with 19 bases in between. The CDR3 runs 15 residues. Germline loops: CDR1 SGDLS, CDR2 YYNGEE. As DNA, the CDR3 is TGTGCCAGCAGCGTTTCGACAGGATTGAGCTCTCCCCTCCACTTT. Translated, it gives CASSVSTGLSSPLHF.

The chain carries TRBV3-1 (or the pseudogene TRBV3-2) and TRBJ1-1; D is uncertain. Trimming took off 3 bases at V and 0 bases at J, with 11 bases between the two ends. CDR3 length: 15 residues. Germline CDR1 is LGHDT and CDR2 is YNNKEL (reference sequence). The CDR3 reads CASSQTTVMNTEAFF. The CDR3 DNA sequence: TGTGCCAGCAGCCAGACAACCGTTATGAACACTGAAGCTTTCTTT.